These 23 T cell receptor beta chains were all obtained from the same sample, sequenced in a study of identical twins. TCRdb re-analysed the 5' RACE reads in MiXCR, keeping a single row per CDR3 protein. The sample carries around 300,000 distinct CDR3 sequences, more than 6.5% recorded once. These data also featured in a second study, about yellow fever vaccine responses in identical twins.

Specimen: memory (CD45RO+) T cells sorted from blood. Receptor source: a woman under 30 in good health.

This clonotype was recorded a few times. The rearrangement uses TRBV20-1 and TRBJ2-5; 8 bases map to TRBD2. The CDR3 is 15 amino acids. The V segment lost 0 bases and the J segment 2 bases; nucleotides outside the gene matches: 5. From germline, CDR1 is DFQATT and CDR2 SNEGSKA (reference sequence). DNA for the CDR3: TGCAGTGCTAGAGATGGCGCTAGCGGGCAAGAGACCCAGTACTTC. Its protein is CSARDGASGQETQYF.

The V call is TRBV7-9, the J call TRBJ2-5; TRBD2 might be the D (6 bases). The CDR3 spans 15 residues. The V end lost 1 base, the J end lost 5 bases, and 14 bases lay between the germline ends. The germline CDR1 and CDR2 sequences are SEHNR and FQNEAQ (reference sequence). In nucleotides, the CDR3 is TGTGCCAGCAGCTTAGATCGGGGGACGGCGGAGACCCAGTACTTC. It yields the protein CASSLDRGTAETQYF.

The V and J genes are TRBV7-6 and TRBJ2-3, with TRBD2 identical over 7 bases. This CDR3 contains 17 residues. V shed 1 base, J shed 5 bases, and the junction held 12 bases outside the gene matches. The germline gives CDR1 SGHVS, CDR2 FNYEAQ. CDR3 bases: TGTGCCAGCAGCTTAGGGCCTAGCGGCGGGGATCGAGATACGCAGTATTTT. Amino acids: CASSLGPSGGDRDTQYF.

The chain combines TRBV14 with TRBJ2-3; 7 nucleotides agree with TRBD2. CDR1 is SGHDN and CDR2 is FVKESK in the germline V gene. The CDR3 spans 15 residues. Trimming removed 2 bases from V and 6 bases from J; junction bases left unmatched: 8. CDR3 DNA: TGTGCCAGCAGCCAATGGGGGGGAGCGGCCGATACGCAGTATTTT. Translated, it gives CASSQWGGAADTQYF.

V usage is TRBV3-1 and J usage is TRBJ1-3, with D perhaps TRBD1 (6 bases). This CDR3 has 14 amino acids. With 2 bases removed from V and 4 bases from J, the gap between germline ends came to 9 bases. CDR1 LGHDT and CDR2 YNNKEL come from the germline V gene (reference sequence). The CDR3 sequence is CASSQPTGGNTIYF. The CDR3, as DNA: TGTGCCAGCAGCCAACCGACAGGAGGAAACACCATATATTTT. Drawing the rest from reference TRBV3-1 and TRBJ1-3, the complete variable domain is DTAVSQTPKYLVTQMGNDKSIKCEQNLGHDTMYWYKQDSKKFLKIMFSYNNKELIINETVPNRFSPKSPDKAHLNLHINSLELGDSAVYFCASSQPTGGNTIYFGEGSWLTVV.

This clonotype has more than one count but fewer than ten. J is TRBJ2-1 and V is TRBV27; D not resolved. The CDR3 consists of 14 residues. Trimming left V 2 bases short and J 8 bases short, with 13 bases between. Germline-derived CDR1 and CDR2 are MNHEY and SMNVEV (reference sequence). The CDR3 region is CASSLRILHDEQFF. CDR3 sequence (DNA): TGTGCCAGCAGTTTAAGGATACTACATGATGAGCAGTTCTTC.

The chain combines TRBV7-6 with TRBJ2-1; 7 bases line up with TRBD2. The germline CDR1 and CDR2 sequences are SGHVS and FNYEAQ. Losses at the gene ends were 6 bases for V and 3 bases for J; bases not matched to a gene: 11. The CDR3 loop spans 16 amino acids. As DNA, the CDR3 is TGTGCCAGCAGGGGGGAGGGGCTAGCGGACTACAATGAGCAGTTCTTC. It encodes CASRGEGLADYNEQFF.

The table lists this clonotype with a few counts. The chain couples TRBV6-5 to TRBJ2-7; 12 bases are a match to TRBD1. CDR1 is MNHEY, CDR2 SVGAGI, per germline. This CDR3 spans 15 amino acids. The ends lost 0 bases at V and 6 bases at J; junction bases unmatched: 3. Written as DNA, the CDR3 is TGTGCCAGCAGTTACTCGGGGACAGGGGGCCTCGAGCAGTACTTC. It translates to CASSYSGTGGLEQYF.

The chain couples TRBV27 to TRBJ2-5; D is unclear. V lost 7 bases to trimming and J lost 0 bases, with 18 bases between them. The CDR3 runs 16 residues. Germline V CDR1 and CDR2: MNHEY, SMNVEV (reference sequence). The CDR3 spells CASTGPSQRHQETQYF. The CDR3 region has the DNA TGTGCCAGCACCGGGCCCTCCCAGAGGCACCAAGAGACCCAGTACTTC.

This clonotype was observed a handful of times. The chain combines TRBV5-6 with TRBJ2-5; 7 nucleotides align to TRBD2. Germline V gene data show CDR1 as SGHDT and CDR2 as YYEEEE. The CDR3 loop spans 17 amino acids. Trimming took 0 bases from V and 1 from J; bases not matched to a gene: 9. The CDR3 sequence: CASSLAGDYQSQETQYF. CDR3 bases: TGTGCCAGCAGCTTGGCCGGGGACTACCAGAGCCAAGAGACCCAGTACTTC.

The rearrangement uses TRBV6-1 and TRBJ2-1; maybe TRBD2 (5 bases). CDR1 and CDR2 from the germline V gene are MNHNS and SASEGT. The CDR3 loop spans 14 amino acids. V shed 8 bases and J shed 1 base, with 12 bases lying between them. The CDR3 sequence: CASGITGSYNEQFF. The CDR3 DNA is TGTGCCAGCGGCATTACGGGATCCTACAATGAGCAGTTCTTC.

This clonotype was found a few times. Here the CDR3 reads CASSFFGSGSGELFF. For the CDR3, the DNA is TGTGCCAGCAGTTTTTTTGGTAGTGGAAGCGGGGAGCTGTTTTTT. The chain joins TRBV12-3 or TRBV12-4 to TRBJ2-2; D not resolved. Trimming took 3 bases from V and 7 from J, leaving 15 bases between them. This CDR3 has 15 residues.

This clonotype was observed at least ten times. The chain joins TRBV5-1 to TRBJ2-1, with 7 bases matching TRBD2. Germline V gene lookup returns CDR1 SGHRS and CDR2 YFSETQ. Losses at the gene ends were 0 bases for V and 6 bases for J; bases not matched to a gene: 3. This CDR3 has 14 residues. The CDR3 DNA reads as TGCGCCAGCAGCTTGGCCCTAGCGGCCAATGAGCAGTTCTTC. Its protein product is CASSLALAANEQFF.

This chain links TRBV5-1 with TRBJ2-7, with 10 bases identical to TRBD2. Germline V gene lookup returns CDR1 SGHRS and CDR2 YFSETQ. The V segment lost 4 bases and the J segment 4 bases; nucleotides outside the gene matches: 5. The CDR3 has 14 amino acids. CDR3 nucleotides: TGCGCCAGCAGCCCGGGACTAGCGAGATACGAGCAGTACTTC. This encodes CASSPGLARYEQYF.

This clonotype has at least ten counts. This chain connects TRBV12-3 or TRBV12-4 to TRBJ2-3; the D is unclear. V shed 1 base and J shed 4 bases, with 12 bases lying between them. CDR3 length: 15 amino acids. The CDR3 loop is CASSLDPVLSDTQYF. In nucleotides, the CDR3 is TGTGCCAGCAGTTTAGATCCCGTGCTGTCAGATACGCAGTATTTT.

This clonotype was counted only a few times. The chain recombines TRBV7-9 with TRBJ1-1; TRBD1 matches 10 bases. With 5 bases clipped from V and 0 bases from J, the junction kept 6 bases outside the gene matches. Germline CDR1 and CDR2: SEHNR and FQNEAQ (reference sequence). This CDR3 spans 16 amino acids. CDR3 sequence (DNA): TGTGCCAGCAGCATGGGGGACAGGGGCATGAACACTGAAGCTTTCTTT. Residues: CASSMGDRGMNTEAFF.

This clonotype has only a few counts. The CDR3 bases are TGTGCCAGCAGAAACGACAGGGGCACCGGGGAGCTGTTTTTT. This sequence encodes CASRNDRGTGELFF. The chain couples TRBV2 to TRBJ2-2; 8 bases align to TRBD1. V shed 6 bases, J shed 4 bases, and the junction held 4 bases outside the gene matches. CDR1 is SNHLY, CDR2 FYNNEI, per germline. The CDR3 spans 14 residues.

A few counts support this clonotype. This chain uses TRBV2 with TRBJ2-3; D is unresolved. The V and J ends lost 2 bases and 4 bases respectively, with 22 bases between them. This CDR3 region has 18 residues. The germline CDR1 and CDR2 sequences are SNHLY and FYNNEI. CDR3 sequence (DNA): TGTGCCAGCAGTGAACCGGATTGGGTACGATATGGAGCAGATACGCAGTATTTT. Residues: CASSEPDWVRYGADTQYF.

The genes are TRBV27 and TRBJ2-7; D unclear. The CDR3 totals 11 residues. Looked up from germline, CDR1 is MNHEY and CDR2 is SMNVEV (reference sequence). V was cut by 3 bases and J by 12 bases, with 12 bases left in between. Here the CDR3 reads CASSFNRRMYV. The DNA of the CDR3 is TGTGCCAGCAGTTTCAACCGGCGGATGTACGTC.

This clonotype has ten or more counts. The J gene is TRBJ2-3, the V gene TRBV27; D could derive from TRBD1 or TRBD2 (5 bases each). Germline-derived CDR1 and CDR2 are MNHEY and SMNVEV (reference sequence). V lost 1 base, J lost 6 bases, and 20 bases lay in between. The CDR3 runs to 17 residues. The CDR3 nucleotides read TGTGCCAGCAGTTTATTTTGGACCGAGACGTGGGGGGATACGCAGTATTTT. Translating it yields CASSLFWTETWGDTQYF.

The table lists this clonotype with many counts. This sequence joins TRBV12-3 or TRBV12-4 and TRBJ1-6; no firm D call. Trimming stripped 5 bases from V and 7 bases from J, with 9 bases between. The CDR3 extends over 13 amino acids. The CDR3 here is CASSPQRNSPLHF. For the CDR3, the DNA is TGTGCCAGCAGTCCACAGAGAAATTCACCCCTCCACTTT.

This clonotype was seen ten or more times. The chain uses TRBV5-1 and TRBJ2-1; TRBD2 matches at 7 bases. Germline V CDR1 and CDR2: SGHRS, YFSETQ. This CDR3 region has 14 residues. J was trimmed by 6 bases and V by 2 bases; bases with no gene match: 5. This chain's CDR3 is CASSFGTIPNEQFF. The CDR3 bases are TGCGCCAGCAGCTTCGGGACTATACCCAATGAGCAGTTCTTC.

The chain joins TRBV6-1 to TRBJ2-7; TRBD1 agrees at 7 bases. The CDR3 has 14 residues. The trim removed 4 bases at V and 0 bases at J, leaving 3 bases unmatched. Germline loops: CDR1 MNHNS, CDR2 SASEGT. CDR3 nucleotide sequence: TGTGCCAGCAGTGTGACAGGGAGCTCCTACGAGCAGTACGTC. Translating gives CASSVTGSSYEQYV.